This T cell receptor beta chain appears in the sequencing data of a study of T cell responses to AZD1222 COVID-19 vaccine. The CDR3 consists of 15 residues. The V and J ends lost 0 bases and 8 bases, in that order; junction bases with no gene match: 10. Germline CDR1 and CDR2: SGHRS and YFSETQ. Broader study findings: Sampled repertoires all dated from after the peak T cell response. Mostly white British, mostly female donors; authors suggested clonal diversity may be underestimated. The number of AZD1222 recipients seropositive at baseline was only 6 or 7.

Using immunoSEQ multiplex PCR, the repertoire was profiled, and TCRdb retains in-frame clones only, with some absent. The table has about 94,000 clones, 70% to 90% seen once. A note on this clone: The antigen remains unidentified.

Analysis merged second doses at about 4 or about 12 weeks. This clonotype was sampled from an adult who received the AZD1222 COVID-19 vaccine. The rearrangement links TRBV5-1 to TRBJ1-2, with 7 bases that match TRBD1. This specimen consisted of peripheral blood, obtained 28 days after the second AZD1222 dose. CDR3 in DNA: TGCGCCAGCAGCTTGGGCGGACAGGCCCCTGAGGGCTACACCTTC. Residues: CASSLGGQAPEGYTF.